Below, one T cell receptor beta chain is given with its context. The data were taken from a study of cytomegalovirus exposure and HLA in healthy donors. Vbeta (60) and Jbeta (13) primers were used in the PCR. TCRdb's copy holds only in-frame clones and misses some; the assay was immunoSEQ multiplex PCR. The table shows about 200,000 clones, with roughly 80% occurring only once. CDR1 is MNHEY and CDR2 is SVGAGI in the germline V gene. Trimming cost V 8 bases and J 3 bases, with 11 bases left between them. This CDR3 is 13 amino acids long. Sequenced sample: PBMCs. This receptor was taken from a young woman in good health and CMV-seronegative. V gene TRBV6-5 combines with J gene TRBJ1-5; maybe TRBD1 (5 bases). The CDR3, as DNA: TGTGCCAGCGCGGGGCGTAACAATCAGCCCCAGCATTTT. Its translation: CASAGRNNQPQHF.